Only a few counts were recorded for the clone carrying this T cell receptor (beta chain). The antigen is unknown. The TCR beta CDR3 regions underwent amplification from RNA transcripts. HTBI primers served in a first-round RT-PCR, which a second-round multiplex PCR followed. Each CDR3 protein gets one entry after TCRdb re-called the multiplex PCR reads with MiXCR. The repertoire holds roughly 700,000 distinct CDR3 sequences, with roughly two fifths as singletons. The data originate from a study of Graves' ophthalmopathy and Graves' hyperthyroidism. Study in general: Sampling took place at initial diagnosis, with peripheral blood obtained before any treatment.

The CDR3 length is 13 residues. The V end was cut by 7 bases, the J end by 0 bases, with 13 bases between. Looked up from germline, CDR1 is SQVTM and CDR2 is ANQGSEA. Study results and limitations: The 13-signature model separated ophthalmopathy from stable hyperthyroidism at 85% to 90% sensitivity and approximately 79% specificity.

Clinical symptoms, serum thyroxine, TRAb, thyroid ultrasound and orbital computed tomography determined diagnosis. Input material: peripheral blood. The sequence derives from an adult man with Graves' ophthalmopathy. V gene TRBV29-1 combines with J gene TRBJ2-7; D unresolved. In DNA form, the CDR3 reads TGCAGCGCCCTGACACCTCACTCCTACGAGCAGTACTTC. It encodes CSALTPHSYEQYF.